Listed below are T cell receptor beta chains from one sample, sequenced in a study of cytomegalovirus exposure and HLA in healthy donors. Using immunoSEQ multiplex PCR, the repertoire was profiled, and TCRdb retains in-frame clones only, with some absent. The sample yields about 90,000 clones, around 85% seen once. Sequencing was performed on PBMCs. These receptors came from a man in his late teens or twenties in good health and CMV-seronegative. CDR3s include the opening cysteine and the closing phenylalanine or tryptophan.

cdr3_aa	v_call	j_call
CASSGGVLGEKLFF	TRBV5-4	TRBJ1-4
CASSTRGLGQPQHF	TRBV5-6	TRBJ1-5
CASSLRLGGQGISGANVLTF	TRBV7-6	TRBJ2-6
CASSLQMTAGAYEQYF	TRBV5-1	TRBJ2-7
CASSLPPGLLGNTIYF	TRBV11-2	TRBJ1-3
CASSESGGTNYGYTF	TRBV10-2	TRBJ1-2
CASSFGERALHF	TRBV11-2	TRBJ1-6
CASSSVFSGANVLTF	TRBV28	TRBJ2-6
CASSLGAGAAYEQYF	TRBV7-6	TRBJ2-7
CSASVSMNTEAFF	TRBV29-1	TRBJ1-1
CASSFSGQGIPSIYF	TRBV28	TRBJ1-3
CASSLAGGGSDEQYF	TRBV5-4	TRBJ2-7
CASEKKEVAGGPAYNEQFF	TRBV19	TRBJ2-1
CASRPTGGNTGELFF	TRBV14	TRBJ2-2
CAAQGQRSEQYF	TRBV10-3	TRBJ2-7
CASSPPDRAYEQYF	TRBV5-1	TRBJ2-7
CASSLRTDAGELFF	TRBV7-7	TRBJ2-2
CALGDSPLHF	TRBV21-1	TRBJ1-6
CASSQTGQTIEKLFF	TRBV4-1	TRBJ1-4
CASSLNRPLKTQYF	TRBV28	TRBJ2-5
CASTRRNTEAFF	TRBV10-2	TRBJ1-1
CSVDFGTGEYEQYF	TRBV29-1	TRBJ2-7
CAWSITTGGAGYTF	TRBV30	TRBJ1-2
CAWSGGLYTGELFF	TRBV30	TRBJ2-2
CASSLAVSGYEQYF	TRBV7-6	TRBJ2-7
CASSLSSDQPQHF	TRBV5-1	TRBJ1-5
CATRWGWGNQPQHF	TRBV6-1	TRBJ1-5